A single sample is the source of the 24 T cell receptor beta chains below, sequenced in a study of cytomegalovirus exposure and HLA in healthy donors. Researchers ran the PCR with 60 Vbeta and 13 Jbeta primers. The repertoire was sequenced with immunoSEQ multiplex PCR; TCRdb's copy has only in-frame clones and lacks some. Of roughly 68,000 clones in the sample, about three quarters are singletons; the top ten hold around 5.1%. Sequenced input: PBMCs. Receptor source: a male donor in good health and CMV-seropositive.

J is TRBJ1-4 and V is TRBV7-8; D gene unclear. V dropped 2 bases and J dropped 8 bases, with 12 bases sitting between them. Germline-derived CDR1 and CDR2 are SGHVS and FQNEAQ. This CDR3 contains 14 residues. CDR3 in amino acids: CASSLSNVREKLFF. In DNA, the CDR3 is TGTGCCAGCAGCTTAAGTAATGTACGGGAAAAACTGTTTTTT.

This chain joins TRBV27 and TRBJ2-4; 13 positions agree with TRBD2. Trimming took 6 bases from V and 7 from J; bases not matched to a gene: 6. The CDR3 loop spans 15 amino acids. Per the germline V gene, CDR1 is MNHEY and CDR2 is SMNVEV (reference sequence). The CDR3 loop is CASSPTSGGYNIQYF. The CDR3 region has the DNA TGTGCCAGCAGCCCGACTAGCGGGGGGTATAACATTCAGTACTTC.

This clone was seen a few times. The chain has TRBV27 and TRBJ2-7; 10 bases are a match to TRBD1. Trimming at V came to 3 bases and at J to 2 bases, leaving 4 bases not matched to a gene. CDR1 and CDR2 from the germline V gene are MNHEY and SMNVEV (reference sequence). The CDR3 is made up of 15 amino acids. The CDR3 sequence: CASSFTGTGAYEQYF. In DNA, the CDR3 is TGTGCCAGCAGTTTTACGGGGACAGGGGCCTACGAGCAGTACTTC.

The rearrangement joins TRBV28 to TRBJ2-6; weak D call: TRBD1 (6 bases). This CDR3 spans 19 amino acids. Germline values: CDR1 MDHEN, CDR2 SYDVKM. The V gene lost 5 bases and the J gene lost 2 bases, with 22 bases spanning the gap. The CDR3 region has the DNA TGTGCCAGCAGTCATCTACAGGGACGGGGTAGGGCTGGGGCCAACGTCCTGACTTTC. Translation: CASSHLQGRGRAGANVLTF.

The genes are TRBV4-3 and TRBJ2-7, with 10 bases identical to TRBD1. The CDR3 totals 16 residues. V shed 4 bases, J shed 1 base, and the junction held 7 bases outside the gene matches. The germline gives CDR1 LGHNA, CDR2 YSLEER. CDR3 in DNA: TGCGCCAGCAGCCGAAACCGGGACAGGGGATCCTACGAGCAGTACTTC. Translating gives CASSRNRDRGSYEQYF.

The chain is built from TRBV7-3 and TRBJ2-7, with D tentatively TRBD2 (5 bases). With 4 bases removed from V and 4 bases from J, the gap between germline ends came to 14 bases. The germline gives CDR1 SGHTA, CDR2 FQGTGA. The CDR3 extends over 14 amino acids. The CDR3 nucleotides read TGTGCCAGCAGCTCTGTCTTTGGCGGGTACGAGCAGTACTTC. Residues: CASSSVFGGYEQYF.

The chain links TRBV4-3 to TRBJ2-7; 10 nucleotides match TRBD1. V trimming: 3 bases; J trimming: 6 bases; junction bases outside the gene matches: 5. The length of the CDR3 is 14 residues. Germline V lookup: CDR1 LGHNA, CDR2 YSLEER. CDR3 in DNA: TGCGCCAGCAGCCATCTCCGGGACAGGGGCGAGCAGTACTTC. It is translated as CASSHLRDRGEQYF.

The V gene is TRBV7-2, the J gene TRBJ1-2, with 7 bases aligning to TRBD1. The CDR3 spans 16 residues. V lost 1 base, J lost 4 bases, and 9 bases stayed unmatched. Germline CDR1 is SGHTA and CDR2 is FQGNSA. The CDR3 loop reads CASSLDISTGIYGYTF. CDR3 nucleotides: TGTGCCAGCAGCTTAGACATTTCGACAGGGATCTATGGCTACACCTTC.

The rearrangement links TRBV14 to TRBJ2-7; 9 nucleotides match TRBD1. The CDR3 spans 16 residues. Per germline, CDR1 SGHDN and CDR2 FVKESK. J lost 3 bases, V lost 5 bases, and 11 bases had no gene match. DNA of the CDR3: TGTGCCAGCAGCAAGGTACCGACAGGGGGGATCTACGAGCAGTACTTC. This translates into CASSKVPTGGIYEQYF. The whole variable domain, remainder taken from reference TRBV14 and TRBJ2-7, is EAGVTQFPSHSVIEKGQTVTLRCDPISGHDNLYWYRRVMGKEIKFLLHFVKESKQDESGMPNNRFLAERTGGTYSTLKVQPAELEDSGVYFCASSKVPTGGIYEQYFGPGTRLTVT.

This clone showed up just a few times. The rearrangement uses TRBV11-2 and TRBJ2-1; 10 bases are shared with TRBD2. The CDR3 loop spans 17 amino acids. The junction had 8 bases not matched to a gene; V was cut back by 1 base and J by 5 bases. Germline CDR1 reads SGHAT; CDR2 reads FQNNGV. The chain's CDR3 is CASSLAPLAGENNEQFF. CDR3 nucleotides: TGTGCCAGCAGCTTAGCCCCTCTAGCGGGGGAAAACAATGAGCAGTTCTTC.

The rearrangement joins TRBV5-1 to TRBJ1-1; 10 nucleotides agree with TRBD1. CDR1 is SGHRS, CDR2 YFSETQ, per germline. V lost 4 bases and J lost 4; bases outside the gene matches: 7. The CDR3 is 15 amino acids. This CDR3 is CASSLQGTGATEAFF. CDR3 DNA sequence: TGCGCCAGCAGCCTCCAGGGGACAGGGGCCACTGAAGCTTTCTTT.

The chain links TRBV5-1 to TRBJ1-6, with D perhaps matching TRBD1 (6 bases). CDR1 and CDR2 from the germline V gene are SGHRS and YFSETQ. The CDR3 totals 17 residues. Trimming cost V 4 bases and J 4 bases, with 18 bases left between them. This CDR3 reads CASSLTDSRGYNSPLHF. For the CDR3, the DNA is TGCGCCAGCAGCCTCACGGATTCAAGGGGGTATAATTCACCCCTCCACTTT.

V usage is TRBV7-2 and J usage is TRBJ2-3; 9 nucleotides match TRBD2. The CDR3 loop spans 17 amino acids. Germline V gene sequence: CDR1 SGHTA, CDR2 FQGNSA. V gave up 5 bases and J gave up 4 bases; unmatched junction bases: 13. As DNA, the CDR3 is TGTGCCAGCAGCCAGGGAGGCGCGGGGGGGCTGTCAGATACGCAGTATTTT. It specifies CASSQGGAGGLSDTQYF.

This clone was seen more than once but under ten times. The gene calls are TRBV15 and TRBJ1-5; 7 nucleotides match TRBD1. The CDR3 has 14 amino acids. Germline CDR1 LNHNV, CDR2 YYDKDF (reference sequence). V shed 5 bases, J shed 2 bases, and the junction held 3 bases outside the gene matches. CDR3 protein: CATSLDRGNQPQHF. In nucleotides, the CDR3 is TGTGCCACCAGCCTTGACAGGGGCAATCAGCCCCAGCATTTT.

The chain links TRBV4-3 to TRBJ2-1; 8 bases are a match to TRBD2. The CDR3 is 15 residues long. V shed 4 bases, J shed 2 bases, and the junction held 4 bases outside the gene matches. Germline V gene lookup returns CDR1 LGHNA and CDR2 YSLEER. The CDR3 region is CASSPGSGTYNEQFF. The CDR3 coding sequence is TGCGCCAGCAGCCCGGGTAGCGGGACCTACAATGAGCAGTTCTTC.

The chain recombines TRBV4-2 with TRBJ2-7, with a possible D match to TRBD1 (5 bases). With 0 bases removed from V and 2 bases from J, the gap between germline ends came to 11 bases. The CDR3 spans 15 residues. In germline, CDR1 is LGHNA, CDR2 YNFKEQ. CDR3 in DNA: TGTGCCAGCAGCCAAGATTCAGGGCAGCCCTACGAGCAGTACTTC. Residues: CASSQDSGQPYEQYF.

The sample holds a few counts of this clone. The CDR3, as DNA: TGTGCCAGCAGTTACTCGTCCGGGAAGAAGCTGAACGAGCAGTACTTC. This codes for CASSYSSGKKLNEQYF. The chain recombines TRBV6-5 with TRBJ2-7; D perhaps matches TRBD2 (5 bases). V lost 0 bases and J lost 5, with 17 bases in between. In germline, CDR1 is MNHEY, CDR2 SVGAGI. There are 16 residues in the CDR3.

This chain connects TRBV28 to TRBJ1-4, with a possible D match to TRBD1 (5 bases). Germline loops: CDR1 MDHEN, CDR2 SYDVKM. The CDR3 runs to 13 residues. V lost 6 bases to trimming and J lost 8 bases, with 13 bases between them. The CDR3 sequence is CASRNQKGEKLFF. Here the CDR3 DNA reads TGTGCCAGCAGAAATCAGAAGGGGGAAAAACTGTTTTTT. Full variable domain (remainder filled in from reference TRBV28 and TRBJ1-4): DVKVTQSSRYLVKRTGEKVFLECVQDMDHENMFWYRQDPGLGLRLIYFSYDVKMKEKGDIPEGYSVSREKKERFSLILESASTNQTSMYLCASRNQKGEKLFFGSGTQLSVL.

This chain connects TRBV7-3 to TRBJ2-5; TRBD2 matches at 7 bases. The CDR3 runs 13 residues. Germline CDR1 and CDR2: SGHTA and FQGTGA. With V trimmed by 1 base and J by 4 bases, 0 bases remained unmatched. In nucleotides, the CDR3 is TGTGCCAGCAGCTTAAGGGAGGGAGAGACCCAGTACTTC. Translating gives CASSLREGETQYF.

The chain is built from TRBV30 and TRBJ1-1, with D possibly matching TRBD1 (6 bases). Germline CDR1 and CDR2: GTSNPN and SVGIG (reference sequence). V shed 0 bases and J shed 4 bases, with 15 bases lying between them. The CDR3 runs to 15 residues. CDR3 sequence (DNA): TGTGCCTGGAGTGTGGGTGCAGGGGTGAGCACTGAAGCTTTCTTT. This gives the protein CAWSVGAGVSTEAFF.

The V call is TRBV4-2, the J call TRBJ2-1; 9 positions agree with TRBD1. The CDR3 loop spans 15 amino acids. J gave up 8 bases and V 4 bases, and 9 bases lay outside the gene matches. CDR1 is LGHNA and CDR2 is YNFKEQ in the germline V gene. In nucleotides, the CDR3 is TGTGCCAGCAGCCGAACACAGGGGGCCTTTTATGAGCAGTTCTTC. This sequence encodes CASSRTQGAFYEQFF.

This chain links TRBV30 with TRBJ1-2; D is ambiguous. This CDR3 is built from 16 residues. The germline V gene has CDR1 GTSNPN and CDR2 SVGIG (reference sequence). Trimming stripped 2 bases from V and 0 bases from J, with 16 bases between. CDR3 loop: CAWSTPVGRTNYGYTF. CDR3 in DNA: TGTGCCTGGAGTACCCCAGTGGGCAGAACTAACTATGGCTACACCTTC.

The chain links TRBV29-1 to TRBJ2-3, with 12 bases that match TRBD2. The V gene's germline CDR1 is SQVTM and CDR2 ANQGSEA. The CDR3 length is 13 residues. CDR3 loop: CTSSGGAEDTQYF. Here the CDR3 DNA reads TGCACGTCTAGCGGGGGGGCCGAGGATACGCAGTATTTT.

V gene TRBV30 combines with J gene TRBJ1-6; TRBD1 is a possible D gene (5 bases). V was shortened by 3 bases and J by 10 bases, with 13 bases between the two germline ends. This CDR3 has 13 residues. Germline V gene sequence: CDR1 GTSNPN, CDR2 SVGIG (reference sequence). CDR3 DNA: TGTGCCTGGAGCCGACTTAAGGGGTCACCCCTCCACTTT. This encodes CAWSRLKGSPLHF.